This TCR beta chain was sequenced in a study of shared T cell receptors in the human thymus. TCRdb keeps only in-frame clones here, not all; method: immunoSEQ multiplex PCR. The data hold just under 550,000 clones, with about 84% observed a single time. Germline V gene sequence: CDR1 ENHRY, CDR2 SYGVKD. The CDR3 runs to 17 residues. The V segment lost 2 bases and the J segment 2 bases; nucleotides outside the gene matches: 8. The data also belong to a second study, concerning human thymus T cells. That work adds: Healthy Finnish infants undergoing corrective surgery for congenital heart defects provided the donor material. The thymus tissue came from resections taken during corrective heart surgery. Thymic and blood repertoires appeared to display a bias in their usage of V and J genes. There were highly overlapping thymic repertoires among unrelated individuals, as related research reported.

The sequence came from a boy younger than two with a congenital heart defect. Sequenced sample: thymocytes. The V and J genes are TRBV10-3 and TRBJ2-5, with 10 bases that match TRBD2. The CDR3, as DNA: TGTGCCATCAGTGAGCTGTCCGGACTAGCGGCTCAAGAGACCCAGTACTTC. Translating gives CAISELSGLAAQETQYF.